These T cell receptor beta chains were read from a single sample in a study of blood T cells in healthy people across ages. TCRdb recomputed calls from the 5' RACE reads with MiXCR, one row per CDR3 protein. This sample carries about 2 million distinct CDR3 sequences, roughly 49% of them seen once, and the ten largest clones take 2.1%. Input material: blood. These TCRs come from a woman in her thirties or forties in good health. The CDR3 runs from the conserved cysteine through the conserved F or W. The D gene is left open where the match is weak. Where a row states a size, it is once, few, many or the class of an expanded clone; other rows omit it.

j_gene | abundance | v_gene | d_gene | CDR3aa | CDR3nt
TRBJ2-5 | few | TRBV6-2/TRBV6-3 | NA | CASGEGLRTQETQYF | TGTGCCAGCGGAGAAGGGCTCAGGACCCAAGAGACCCAGTACTTC
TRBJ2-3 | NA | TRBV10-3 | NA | CAISAQGTDTQYF | TGTGCCATCAGTGCCCAGGGGACAGATACGCAGTATTTT
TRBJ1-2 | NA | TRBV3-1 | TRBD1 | CASSQGDRGLKGYTF | TGTGCCAGCAGCCAAGGGGACAGGGGGCTGAAGGGCTACACCTTC
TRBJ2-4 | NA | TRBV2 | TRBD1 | CASSDRDSVAKNIQYF | TGTGCCAGCAGTGATCGGGACAGTGTAGCCAAAAACATTCAGTACTTC
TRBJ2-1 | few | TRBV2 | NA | CASSVIRTGDNEQFF | TGTGCCAGCAGCGTTATACGGACGGGAGACAATGAGCAGTTCTTC
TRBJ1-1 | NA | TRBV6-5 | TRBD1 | CASSYGTGGLNTEAFF | TGTGCCAGCAGTTACGGTACAGGGGGATTGAACACTGAAGCTTTCTTT
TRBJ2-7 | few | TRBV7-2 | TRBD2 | CASSSTSGVIYEQYF | TGTGCCAGCAGCTCAACTAGCGGGGTAATTTATGAGCAGTACTTC
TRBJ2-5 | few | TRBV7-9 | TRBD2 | CASSPLEAGEDSYQETQYF | TGTGCCAGCAGCCCGCTTGAGGCGGGGGAAGACTCCTACCAAGAGACCCAGTACTTC
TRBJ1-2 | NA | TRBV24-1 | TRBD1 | CATGDSTNYGYTF | TGTGCCACCGGGGACAGCACTAACTATGGCTACACCTTC
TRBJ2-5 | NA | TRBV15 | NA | CATSRDQATETQYF | TGTGCCACCAGCAGAGATCAGGCAACCGAGACCCAGTACTTC
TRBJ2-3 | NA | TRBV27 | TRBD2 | CASSLGGTSRDTQYF | TGTGCCAGCAGTTTAGGAGGGACTAGCCGGGATACGCAGTATTTT
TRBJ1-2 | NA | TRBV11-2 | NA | CASSPTDTNYGYTF | TGTGCCAGCAGCCCGACAGACACTAACTATGGCTACACCTTC
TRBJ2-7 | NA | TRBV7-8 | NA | CASSPERAGRYEQYF | TGTGCCAGCAGCCCCGAGAGGGCAGGGCGTTACGAGCAGTACTTC
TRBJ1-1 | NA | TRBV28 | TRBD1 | CASSLTGTGLANTEAFF | TGTGCCAGCAGTTTAACCGGGACAGGATTAGCTAACACTGAAGCTTTCTTT
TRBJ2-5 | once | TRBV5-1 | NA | CASSLEVQEEETQYF | TGCGCCAGCAGCTTGGAAGTGCAGGAAGAAGAGACCCAGTACTTC
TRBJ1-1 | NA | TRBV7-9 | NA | CASSTRPNREGDTEAFF | TGTGCCAGCAGCACCCGACCCAACAGGGAGGGGGACACTGAAGCTTTCTTT
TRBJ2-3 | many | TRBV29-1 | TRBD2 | CSVEDRFGGGSPDTQYF | TGCAGCGTTGAAGATCGATTTGGCGGGGGGTCCCCAGATACGCAGTATTTT
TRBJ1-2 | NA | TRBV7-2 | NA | CASSPSPSDGYTF | TGTGCCAGCAGCCCCAGCCCTTCCGATGGCTATACCTTC
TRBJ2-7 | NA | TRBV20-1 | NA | CSASPPTYEQYF | TGCAGTGCTAGTCCCCCAACCTACGAGCAGTACTTC
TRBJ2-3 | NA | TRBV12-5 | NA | CASGERDTQYF | TGTGCTAGTGGCGAGAGAGATACGCAGTATTTT
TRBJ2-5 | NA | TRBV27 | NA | CASRLGSQETQYF | TGTGCCAGCCGGTTAGGTTCCCAAGAGACCCAGTACTTC
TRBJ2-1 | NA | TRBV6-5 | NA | CASSYSSGLPGGEQFF | TGTGCCAGCAGTTACTCCAGCGGACTCCCCGGGGGTGAGCAGTTCTTC
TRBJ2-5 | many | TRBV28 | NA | CASSLRLTQETQYF | TGTGCCAGCAGTTTACGTCTGACACAGGAGACCCAGTACTTC
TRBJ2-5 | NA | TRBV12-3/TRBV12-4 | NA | CASSSLGLRGETQYF | TGTGCCAGCAGTTCCCTCGGCCTTCGAGGAGAGACCCAGTACTTC
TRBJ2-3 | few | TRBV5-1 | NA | CASKPGYTDTQYF | TGCGCCAGCAAGCCAGGTTACACAGATACGCAGTATTTT
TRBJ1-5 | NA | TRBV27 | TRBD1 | CASSPLRTGYNQPQHF | TGTGCCAGCAGTCCGCTGCGGACAGGATACAATCAGCCCCAGCATTTT
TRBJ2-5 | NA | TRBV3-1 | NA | CASSQAEGAQYF | TGTGCCAGCAGCCAAGCAGAAGGTGCCCAGTACTTC
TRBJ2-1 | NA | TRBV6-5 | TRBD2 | CASSFRASGASYNEQFF | TGTGCCAGCAGTTTCCGTGCTAGCGGGGCCTCCTACAATGAGCAGTTCTTC
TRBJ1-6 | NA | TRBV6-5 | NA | CASRPTRDTHSPLHF | TGTGCCAGCAGGCCAACAAGGGATACGCATTCACCCCTCCACTTT
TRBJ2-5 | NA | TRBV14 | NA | CASSHESIRRETQYF | TGTGCCAGCAGCCATGAATCGATCCGGCGGGAGACCCAGTACTTC
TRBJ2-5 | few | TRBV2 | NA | CASSEKSTPQETQYF | TGTGCCAGCAGTGAAAAGTCGACTCCTCAAGAGACCCAGTACTTC
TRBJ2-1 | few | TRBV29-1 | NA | CSVEGPRYNEQFF | TGCAGCGTTGAAGGGCCCCGCTACAATGAGCAGTTCTTC
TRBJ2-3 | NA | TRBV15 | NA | CASSTHSGPSTDTQYF | TGTGCCTCCAGCACCCACTCAGGTCCTAGCACAGATACGCAGTATTTT
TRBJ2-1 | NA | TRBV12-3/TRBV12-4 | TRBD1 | CASSPPQGNSYNEQFF | TGTGCCAGCAGTCCCCCACAGGGGAATTCCTACAATGAGCAGTTCTTC
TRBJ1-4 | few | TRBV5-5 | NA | CASSLGQGITNEKLFF | TGTGCCAGCAGCCTGGGGCAGGGGATAACTAATGAAAAACTGTTTTTT